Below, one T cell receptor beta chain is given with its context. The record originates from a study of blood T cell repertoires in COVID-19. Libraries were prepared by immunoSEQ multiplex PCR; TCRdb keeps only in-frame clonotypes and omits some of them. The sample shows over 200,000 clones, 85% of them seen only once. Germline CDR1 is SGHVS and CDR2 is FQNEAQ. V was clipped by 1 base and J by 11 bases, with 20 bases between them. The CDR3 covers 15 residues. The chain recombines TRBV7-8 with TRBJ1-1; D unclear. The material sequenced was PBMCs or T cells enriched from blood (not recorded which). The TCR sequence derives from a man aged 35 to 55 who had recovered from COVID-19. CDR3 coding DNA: TGTGCCAGCAGCTTAGTCCCCCAGAGCACCGTAGCGGCTTTCTTT. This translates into CASSLVPQSTVAAFF.